This T cell receptor beta chain was recovered during a study of blood T cell repertoires in COVID-19. Across the whole study: Italy, Spain and the United States were the sources of the convalescent and acute COVID-19 samples.

Original methodology: Amplification of reference gene primers provided the estimated nucleated cell counts. TCRdb keeps only in-frame clones here, not all; method: immunoSEQ multiplex PCR. The V and J calls and clone size come from that table; D and trimming were worked out from the DNA. The sample carries under 150,000 clones, about four fifths recorded once. The CDR3 length is 13 residues. Per the germline V gene, CDR1 is MGHDK and CDR2 is SYGVNS. The V end lost 3 bases, the J end lost 3 bases, and 3 bases lay between the germline ends. This chain links TRBV25-1 with TRBJ1-6, with D unresolved. Material for sequencing was peripheral blood. The TCR was taken from a man in his 60s with acute or convalescent COVID-19. The CDR3 loop is CASSDSYNSPLHF. The CDR3 DNA reads as TGTGCCAGCAGTGATAGCTATAATTCACCCCTCCACTTT. Full variable domain (rest looked up from reference TRBV25-1 and TRBJ1-6): EADIYQTPRYLVIGTGKKITLECSQTMGHDKMYWYQQDPGMELHLIHYSYGVNSTEKGDLSSESTVSRIRTEHFPLTLESARPSHTSQYLCASSDSYNSPLHFGNGTRLTVT.